The T cell receptor beta chain described here comes from a study of T-cell reconstitution after alpha-beta-depleted transplantation in children. Study outcomes and limitations: Reportedly, only several hundred clones from non-depleted graft cells drove alpha-beta T-cell counts at about two months. Some patients showed high day-60 TCRbeta diversity, which derived from surviving recipient T cells and thymic progenitors. At one year after transplant, newly produced T cells mostly accounted for T-cell counts and diversity.

This clonotype was recorded a few times. Its matching antigen is unknown. This CDR3 comprises 15 residues. Germline V lookup: CDR1 MGHRA, CDR2 YSYEKL. Trimming removed 5 bases from V and 0 bases from J, with 14 bases in between. Unique molecular identifiers featured in how the TCRbeta library was prepared. TCRdb used MiXCR to reprocess the PCR reads, holding one entry per CDR3 protein. The profile shows 60,000 to 85,000 distinct CDR3 sequences, approximately 18% of them singletons. The chain uses TRBV4-1 and TRBJ2-7, with D perhaps matching TRBD1 (6 bases). The source was PBMCs, mostly from graft donor cells, collected 360 days after TCRalphabeta/CD19-depleted stem cell transplant. The receptor's source is a male patient between 2 and 9 years old who had a stem cell transplant for acute lymphoblastic leukemia, so the T cells may come from the graft donor. The DNA for the CDR3 is TGCGCCAGCAGCTACAGGGTTGGCGACTCCTACGAGCAGTACTTC. Translation gives CASSYRVGDSYEQYF.